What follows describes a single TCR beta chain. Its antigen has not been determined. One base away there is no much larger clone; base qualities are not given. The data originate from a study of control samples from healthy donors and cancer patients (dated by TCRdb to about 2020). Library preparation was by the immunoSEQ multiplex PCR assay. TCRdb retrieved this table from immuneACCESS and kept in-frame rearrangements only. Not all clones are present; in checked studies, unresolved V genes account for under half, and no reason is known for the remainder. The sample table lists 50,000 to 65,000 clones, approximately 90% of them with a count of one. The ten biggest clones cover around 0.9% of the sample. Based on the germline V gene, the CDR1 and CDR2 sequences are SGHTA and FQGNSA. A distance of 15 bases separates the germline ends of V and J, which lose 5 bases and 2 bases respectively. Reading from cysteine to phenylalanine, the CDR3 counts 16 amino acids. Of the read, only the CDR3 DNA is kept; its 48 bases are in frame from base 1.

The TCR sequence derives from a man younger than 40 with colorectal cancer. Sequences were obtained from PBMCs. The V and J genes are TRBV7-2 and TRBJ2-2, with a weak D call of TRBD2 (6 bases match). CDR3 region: CASSLAGGGNTGELFF. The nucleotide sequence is TGTGCCAGCAGCCTCGCCGGGGGAGGTAACACCGGGGAGCTGTTTTTT.